The 26 T cell receptor beta chains reported below all come from one sample, sequenced in a study of control samples from healthy donors and cancer patients. The method was immunoSEQ multiplex PCR; TCRdb's version includes in-frame clones alone and lacks a portion of them. The sample lists around 150,000 clones; about 94% were seen once. The source material was PBMCs. These receptors were taken from a man aged 55 to 70 with colorectal cancer.

This clone was observed once. The V call is TRBV5-1, the J call TRBJ2-5, with 14 nucleotides matching TRBD2. Germline V gene lookup returns CDR1 SGHRS and CDR2 YFSETQ. V shed 5 bases and J 2 bases; nucleotides not matched to a gene: 2. The CDR3 sequence is 15 residues long. The CDR3 nucleotides are TGCGCCAGCAGAAGACTAGCGGGGGGGCAAGAGACCCAGTACTTC. Translation: CASRRLAGGQETQYF.

The chain uses TRBV13 and TRBJ2-3, with 9 nucleotides matching TRBD2. Germline assignment: CDR1 PRHDT and CDR2 FYEKMQ (reference sequence). The CDR3 runs 16 residues. Unmatched junction bases numbered 5, after V lost 4 bases and J lost 0 bases. The CDR3 coding sequence is TGTGCCAGCAGCTCTAGCGGGGCAACTAGCACAGATACGCAGTATTTT. It codes for CASSSSGATSTDTQYF.

The count of this clone is one. This chain joins TRBV4-1 and TRBJ1-1; D gene ambiguous. This CDR3 spans 11 amino acids. Germline CDR1 and CDR2: MGHRA and YSYEKL. The germline V and J ends were trimmed by 8 bases and 3 bases, with 7 bases remaining between them. The CDR3 DNA follows: TGCGCCAGCTCTCGGGACACTGAAGCTTTCTTT. Its translation: CASSRDTEAFF.

This chain joins TRBV10-3 and TRBJ1-5, with D possibly being TRBD1 (6 bases). Germline CDR1 reads ENHRY; CDR2 reads SYGVKD. The CDR3 has 14 amino acids. Trimming took off 7 bases at V and 5 bases at J, with 15 bases between the two ends. The CDR3 region is CAIIIQGLHQPQHF. The CDR3 DNA reads as TGTGCCATCATTATACAGGGCTTACATCAGCCCCAGCATTTT.

The rearrangement links TRBV29-1 to TRBJ1-2; no firm D call. With 3 bases removed from V and 3 bases from J, the gap between germline ends came to 5 bases. Germline V gene sequence: CDR1 SQVTM, CDR2 ANQGSEA. The CDR3 runs 11 residues. The DNA for the CDR3 is TGCAGCGTTGACATCTACTATGGCTACACCTTC. It specifies CSVDIYYGYTF.

Only one count was recorded for this clone. The junction shows a germline mismatch at one end, possibly a read error. The V call is TRBV6-5, the J call TRBJ1-2, with a weak D call TRBD1 (5 bases). Germline CDR1 is MNHEY and CDR2 is SVGAGI. The CDR3 consists of 13 residues. In DNA, the CDR3 is TGTGCTAGCAGTTACCAGGGTGACTATGGCTACACCTTC. This translates into CASSYQGDYGYTF.

The chain carries TRBV6-1 and TRBJ1-4; D remains ambiguous. The CDR3 contains 12 residues. V lost 3 bases to trimming and J lost 10 bases, with 9 bases between them. Germline V lookup: CDR1 MNHNS, CDR2 SASEGT. The CDR3 region is CASSERSGKLFF. In DNA form, the CDR3 reads TGTGCCAGCAGTGAGCGGAGCGGAAAACTGTTTTTT.

The chain recombines TRBV19 with TRBJ2-7; tentative D call: TRBD2 (5 bases). V was cut by 6 bases and J by 3 bases, with 27 bases left in between. Germline CDR1 reads LNHDA; CDR2 reads SQIVND (reference sequence). The CDR3 contains 18 residues. The CDR3 loop is CASSRSLYTERNSYEQYF. The DNA of the CDR3 is TGTGCCAGTAGCCGATCCTTGTACACTGAGCGGAACAGCTACGAGCAGTACTTC.

The chain has TRBV15 and TRBJ1-4; D possibly corresponds to TRBD1 (6 bases). V was trimmed by 3 bases and J by 4 bases, leaving 12 bases between them. The CDR3 totals 15 residues. The germline CDR1 and CDR2 sequences are LNHNV and YYDKDF (reference sequence). This chain's CDR3 is CATSRDSGGNEKLFF. The CDR3 bases are TGTGCCACCAGCAGGGACAGTGGGGGTAATGAAAAACTGTTTTTT.

The chain carries TRBV29-1 and TRBJ2-5, with D perhaps given as TRBD1 or TRBD2 (5 bases each). Germline V gene sequence: CDR1 SQVTM, CDR2 ANQGSEA. Between the trimmed V and J ends, which lost 6 bases and 5 bases, there was a span of 19 bases. CDR3 length: 14 amino acids. Written as DNA, the CDR3 is TGCAGCGTGGGGGTTATGGCAGGAGGCGAGACCCAGTACTTC. The encoded protein is CSVGVMAGGETQYF.

This chain links TRBV4-1 with TRBJ2-2; D is undetermined. CDR1 and CDR2 from the germline V gene are MGHRA and YSYEKL. CDR3 size: 13 residues. Trimming pared 3 bases from V and 7 bases from J, leaving 9 bases between. The CDR3 loop is CASSHGAIGELFF. CDR3 sequence (DNA): TGCGCCAGCAGCCATGGCGCTATCGGGGAGCTGTTTTTT.

The chain uses TRBV6-6 and TRBJ1-2, with TRBD1 as a possible D gene (6 bases). This CDR3 is built from 13 residues. Germline values: CDR1 MNHNY, CDR2 SVGAGI (reference sequence). Trimming stripped 2 bases from V and 6 bases from J, with 10 bases between. CDR3 residues: CASSYGQQDGYTF. Written as DNA, the CDR3 is TGTGCCAGCAGTTACGGACAGCAGGATGGCTACACCTTC.

This sequence joins TRBV6-5 and TRBJ2-7; D might be TRBD1 or TRBD2, each matching 5 bases. Between the trimmed V and J ends, which lost 8 bases and 0 bases, there was a span of 8 bases. The CDR3 totals 12 residues. Germline V lookup: CDR1 MNHEY, CDR2 SVGAGI. The CDR3, as DNA: TGTGCCAGCGGGGGTTCCTCCTACGAGCAGTACTTC. It specifies CASGGSSYEQYF.

The J gene is TRBJ1-5, the V gene TRBV6-1; D may be TRBD1 (6 bases). Looked up from germline, CDR1 is MNHNS and CDR2 is SASEGT. V was cut by 2 bases and J by 6 bases, with 14 bases left in between. The CDR3 extends over 15 amino acids. The CDR3 spells CASSETRGPGQPQHF. DNA of the CDR3: TGTGCCAGCAGTGAAACTCGGGGGCCCGGTCAGCCCCAGCATTTT.

CDR3 residues: CASSFLGQGGSGELFF. CDR3 coding DNA: TGTGCCAGCAGTTTTTTGGGACAGGGAGGATCCGGGGAGCTGTTTTTT. V gene TRBV27 combines with J gene TRBJ2-2; 9 bases are a match to TRBD1. CDR1 is MNHEY, CDR2 SMNVEV, per germline (reference sequence). Unmatched junction bases numbered 8, after V lost 3 bases and J lost 6 bases. This CDR3 is 16 amino acids long.

This clone was counted a single time. V is TRBV15 and J is TRBJ1-2; 10 bases fit TRBD1. Trimming at V came to 5 bases and at J to 8 bases, leaving 14 bases not matched to a gene. This CDR3 region has 16 residues. CDR1 and CDR2 from the germline V gene are LNHNV and YYDKDF (reference sequence). The chain's CDR3 is CATSGRDRGRARGYTF. The CDR3 nucleotides read TGTGCCACCAGCGGCAGAGACAGGGGGCGCGCTCGAGGCTACACCTTC.

The chain carries TRBV7-2 and TRBJ1-4; maybe TRBD1 (5 bases). The V gene's germline CDR1 is SGHTA and CDR2 FQGNSA. Trimming cost V 5 bases and J 0 bases, with 10 bases left between them. CDR3 size: 15 residues. The CDR3, as DNA: TGTGCCAGCAGCCCAGGGAGTGCAACTAATGAAAAACTGTTTTTT. Its translation is CASSPGSATNEKLFF.

This chain joins TRBV5-1 and TRBJ1-1; the match to TRBD1 covers 8 bases. The CDR3 totals 15 residues. V was pared by 4 bases and J by 4 bases, with 9 bases of the junction left unmatched. CDR1 and CDR2 from the germline V gene are SGHRS and YFSETQ. In DNA, the CDR3 is TGCGCCAGCAGCCCTCAGACAGGGGAGACCACTGAAGCTTTCTTT. Amino acids: CASSPQTGETTEAFF.

Only one count was recorded for this clone. The chain recombines TRBV7-9 with TRBJ1-2, with D possibly matching TRBD1 (6 bases). The germline gives CDR1 SEHNR, CDR2 FQNEAQ (reference sequence). This CDR3 has 15 residues. Trimming took 5 bases from V and 4 from J, leaving 17 bases between them. The CDR3 DNA reads as TGTGCCAGCAGCCCCCCGGTGACAGGAGCCTATGGCTACACCTTC. Protein sequence: CASSPPVTGAYGYTF.

The V call is TRBV11-2, the J call TRBJ2-3; 8 bases are shared with TRBD1. The CDR3 is made up of 17 amino acids. V shed 0 bases and J 5 bases; nucleotides not matched to a gene: 10. From germline, CDR1 is SGHAT and CDR2 FQNNGV. The DNA of the CDR3 is TGTGCCAGCAGCTTAGATCGATCCACAGGGGGGAGAGATACGCAGTATTTT. Translated, it gives CASSLDRSTGGRDTQYF.

The chain uses TRBV12-3 or TRBV12-4 and TRBJ1-5; no definite D call. V shed 4 bases and J shed 2 bases, with 3 bases lying between them. This CDR3 region has 12 residues. DNA of the CDR3: TGTGCCAGCAGTTGGGGCAATCAGCCCCAGCATTTT. Translating gives CASSWGNQPQHF.

V is TRBV25-1 and J is TRBJ2-3, with D perhaps TRBD1 (6 bases). This CDR3 is 13 amino acids long. CDR1 and CDR2 from the germline V gene are MGHDK and SYGVNS. V was clipped by 6 bases and J by 3 bases, with 10 bases between them. The DNA for the CDR3 is TGTGCCAGCAGCAGGGACACTACAGATACGCAGTATTTT. This gives the protein CASSRDTTDTQYF.

V gene TRBV12-3 or TRBV12-4 combines with J gene TRBJ1-1, with D possibly TRBD1 on 5 matching bases. The germline V and J ends were trimmed by 10 bases and 4 bases, with 16 bases remaining between them. The CDR3 totals 13 residues. CDR3 in amino acids: CATKGPSSTEAFF. The CDR3 bases are TGTGCCACCAAGGGGCCGAGTAGCACTGAAGCTTTCTTT.

The V and J genes are TRBV6-5 and TRBJ1-2; D perhaps matches TRBD1 (6 bases). The V end was cut by 7 bases, the J end by 6 bases, with 18 bases between. Germline V gene data show CDR1 as MNHEY and CDR2 as SVGAGI. The CDR3 sequence is 14 residues long. The CDR3 loop is CASTSSAGANGYTF. The CDR3 DNA is TGTGCCAGCACCTCATCAGCGGGGGCTAATGGCTACACCTTC.

The chain carries TRBV10-3 and TRBJ2-7; D is unclear. The CDR3 totals 14 residues. V dropped 0 bases and J dropped 0 bases, with 6 bases sitting between them. Germline V gene data show CDR1 as ENHRY and CDR2 as SYGVKD. The CDR3 DNA follows: TGTGCCATCAGTGAGTCCGCTAGCTCCTACGAGCAGTACTTC. Amino acids: CAISESASSYEQYF.

This chain uses TRBV19 with TRBJ2-1, with 14 bases fitting TRBD2. This CDR3 is 15 amino acids long. V lost 7 bases and J lost 7; bases outside the gene matches: 6. The V gene's germline CDR1 is LNHDA and CDR2 SQIVND (reference sequence). As DNA, the CDR3 is TGTGCCAGTACTCCGACTAGCGGGGGGGCAAATGAGCAGTTCTTC. This translates into CASTPTSGGANEQFF.